This TCR beta chain derives from a study of response to subunit inactivated influenza vaccine. This clonotype was picked up many times. Each CDR3 protein is one row after TCRdb ran MiXCR on the RT-PCR reads. Of 860,000 or so distinct CDR3 sequences in the sample, approximately 22% are singletons; the top ten hold roughly a tenth. The source of this sequence is a man in his fifties or sixties who received an inactivated influenza vaccine. This material consisted of PBMCs from blood, taken 5 days after vaccination.

The CDR3 DNA is TGCAGTGCTAGAGATCCAGGGGTTGTATCCTACAATGAGCAGTTCTTC. Encoded protein: CSARDPGVVSYNEQFF. The chain combines TRBV20-1 with TRBJ2-1; perhaps TRBD1 as D (6 bases). This CDR3 spans 16 amino acids. From germline, CDR1 is DFQATT and CDR2 SNEGSKA (reference sequence). Trimming stripped 0 bases from V and 1 base from J, with 13 bases between.